A selection of T cell receptor beta chains follows, all from one sample in a study of naive and memory T cell subsets. A single record per CDR3 protein comes from TCRdb applying MiXCR to the 5' RACE reads. The sample shows 30,000 to 40,000 distinct CDR3 sequences, 16% of them seen only once. The receptors were gathered from a female donor in good health. Both conserved end residues are part of each CDR3. A D gene is named only where the DNA matches it firmly. The size of a clone is reported for some rows only, either as once, few or many, or as a class for expanded clones.

V gene	clone size	J gene	D gene	CDR3 protein	CDR3 DNA
TRBV20-1	many	TRBJ1-1	-	CSARSPDMKAFF	TGCAGTGCTAGGTCACCAGATATGAAAGCTTTCTTT
TRBV6-5	few	TRBJ2-1	TRBD2	CASSYFPLAGGPGAYNEQFF	TGTGCCAGCAGTTACTTTCCCCTAGCGGGGGGGCCCGGTGCCTACAATGAGCAGTTCTTC
TRBV12-3/TRBV12-4	-	TRBJ2-7	TRBD1	CASSRRDRGFWEQYF	TGTGCCAGCAGCCGGCGGGACAGGGGATTCTGGGAGCAGTACTTC
TRBV5-1	-	TRBJ1-1	TRBD1	CASSSTLGTGVTEAFF	TGCGCCAGCAGCTCCACCCTCGGGACAGGGGTCACTGAAGCTTTCTTT
TRBV2	many	TRBJ2-5	TRBD1	CASSEWKARGRSGETQYF	TGTGCCAGCAGTGAATGGAAGGCCAGGGGGCGAAGTGGAGAGACCCAGTACTTC
TRBV7-2	medium-sized	TRBJ2-7	TRBD1	CASSPITGGSSYEQYF	TGTGCCAGCAGCCCCATTACAGGGGGTAGCTCCTACGAGCAGTACTTC
TRBV27	many	TRBJ2-6	-	CGVGIGANVLTF	TGCGGGGTGGGGATCGGGGCCAACGTCCTGACTTTC
TRBV6-5	many	TRBJ1-2	TRBD1	CASRKRGTGDGYTF	TGTGCCAGTCGCAAGCGGGGGACAGGGGACGGCTACACCTTC
TRBV7-2	-	TRBJ2-3	-	CASSQLGTAYPDTQYF	TGTGCCAGCAGCCAGTTGGGGACGGCCTACCCGGATACGCAGTATTTT
TRBV12-3/TRBV12-4	medium-sized	TRBJ1-5	-	CASSFRSNQPQHF	TGTGCCAGCAGTTTTCGTAGCAATCAGCCCCAGCATTTT
TRBV29-1	many	TRBJ2-5	-	CSVEPLADQETQYF	TGCAGCGTTGAGCCGCTAGCAGATCAAGAGACCCAGTACTTC
TRBV9	-	TRBJ2-3	-	CASSVEKMDTQYF	TGTGCCAGCAGCGTAGAGAAAATGGATACGCAGTATTTT
TRBV5-1	-	TRBJ2-2	-	CASSLEGNTGELFF	TGCGCCAGCAGCTTGGAGGGGAACACCGGGGAGCTGTTTTTT
TRBV10-3	-	TRBJ2-7	-	CAISERTEQYF	TGTGCCATCAGTGAACGTACGGAGCAGTACTTC
TRBV12-3/TRBV12-4	few	TRBJ2-7	TRBD1	CASSLTGDPSYEQYF	TGTGCCAGCAGTTTAACAGGGGACCCGTCCTACGAGCAGTACTTC
TRBV4-1	-	TRBJ1-4	-	CASRDGSGVTNEKLFF	TGCGCCAGCCGCGACGGTAGTGGCGTCACTAATGAAAAACTGTTTTTT
TRBV13	-	TRBJ2-7	-	CASSLGTGSSYEQYF	TGTGCCAGCAGCTTAGGGACGGGGAGCTCCTACGAGCAGTACTTC
TRBV6-1	many	TRBJ2-5	TRBD2	CASSGLAGAQETQYF	TGTGCCAGCAGTGGACTAGCGGGGGCCCAAGAGACCCAGTACTTC
TRBV12-3/TRBV12-4	medium-sized	TRBJ1-5	-	CASSFRGRAGNQPQHF	TGTGCCAGCAGTTTCCGGGGGCGTGCGGGCAATCAGCCCCAGCATTTT
TRBV12-3/TRBV12-4	few	TRBJ1-5	TRBD1	CASSVDRVQPQHF	TGTGCCAGCAGTGTGGACAGGGTTCAGCCCCAGCATTTT
TRBV29-1	-	TRBJ1-1	TRBD1	CSVDPGGGRMNTEAFF	TGCAGCGTTGACCCCGGAGGGGGCCGTATGAACACTGAAGCTTTCTTT
TRBV20-1	-	TRBJ1-6	-	CSARAGGGWNSPLHF	TGCAGTGCTAGAGCGGGCGGGGGATGGAATTCACCCCTCCACTTT
TRBV5-6	-	TRBJ2-5	TRBD1	CASRRDRTQETQYF	TGTGCCAGCAGAAGGGACAGGACCCAAGAGACCCAGTACTTC
TRBV29-1	many	TRBJ1-1	-	CSVEGDIITEAFF	TGCAGCGTTGAGGGGGACATCATCACTGAAGCTTTCTTT
TRBV6-5	-	TRBJ2-1	TRBD1	CASSYGTEAGEQFF	TGTGCCAGCAGTTACGGGACAGAGGCGGGTGAGCAGTTCTTC
TRBV7-7	-	TRBJ2-3	-	CASSPGDKDTQYF	TGTGCCAGCAGCCCAGGGGACAAAGATACGCAGTATTTT
TRBV18	many	TRBJ1-2	-	CASSLKEGLYGYTF	TGTGCCAGCTCACTAAAAGAGGGGCTCTATGGCTACACCTTC
TRBV20-1	medium-sized	TRBJ1-1	-	CSADQRFEAFF	TGCAGTGCTGATCAGCGTTTCGAAGCTTTCTTT
TRBV6-6	many	TRBJ2-3	-	CASSKAGQSDTQYF	TGTGCCAGCAGTAAAGCGGGACAGTCAGATACGCAGTATTTT
TRBV6-2/TRBV6-3	many	TRBJ2-6	TRBD1	CASDRGLSGANVLTF	TGTGCCAGCGACAGGGGCCTCTCTGGGGCCAACGTCCTGACTTTC
TRBV6-5	few	TRBJ1-1	-	CASSYSSGVTEAFF	TGTGCCAGCAGTTACTCGTCAGGGGTAACTGAAGCTTTCTTT
TRBV6-1	-	TRBJ1-5	TRBD1	CASSPTGRNSNQPQHF	TGTGCCAGCAGTCCGACAGGGCGCAATAGCAATCAGCCCCAGCATTTT
TRBV11-2	few	TRBJ2-5	TRBD1	CASTTAGGSQETQYF	TGTGCCAGCACCACGGCAGGGGGAAGTCAAGAGACCCAGTACTTC
TRBV7-8	few	TRBJ2-7	TRBD2	CASSLAGLAEYYEQYF	TGTGCCAGCAGCTTAGCGGGCCTAGCGGAGTACTACGAGCAGTACTTC
TRBV6-1	-	TRBJ1-3	-	CASSEGHHRGNTIYF	TGTGCCAGCAGTGAGGGTCACCACCGAGGAAACACCATATATTTT
TRBV10-2	many	TRBJ2-1	-	CASRGQDSSYNEQFF	TGCGCCAGCAGGGGACAAGACTCCTCCTACAATGAGCAGTTCTTC
TRBV7-7	-	TRBJ2-5	-	CASSLSRVGRGTQYF	TGTGCCAGCAGCTTAAGCAGGGTGGGGAGAGGGACCCAGTACTTC
TRBV20-1	many	TRBJ1-4	TRBD1	CSATDRGEATNEKLFF	TGCAGTGCGACGGACAGGGGAGAGGCGACTAATGAAAAACTGTTTTTT
TRBV20-1	many	TRBJ2-1	-	CSARDSVGINEQFF	TGCAGTGCTAGAGATTCCGTGGGGATCAATGAGCAGTTCTTC
TRBV10-3	few	TRBJ1-4	-	CAISEEGRKLFF	TGTGCCATCAGTGAGGAGGGGAGGAAACTGTTTTTT
TRBV20-1	many	TRBJ2-3	-	CSAPLQRADTQYF	TGCAGTGCGCCCTTGCAGAGGGCAGATACGCAGTATTTT
TRBV20-1	-	TRBJ1-2	-	CSVTGLSNYGDTF	TGCAGTGTGACAGGCTTATCTAACTATGGCGACACCTTC
TRBV6-1	-	TRBJ1-6	-	CASSDLRWQDSPLHF	TGTGCCAGCAGTGATCTTCGTTGGCAGGATTCACCCCTCCACTTT
TRBV29-1	few	TRBJ2-7	-	CSVRPSPASYEQYF	TGCAGCGTTCGGCCGTCTCCCGCATCCTACGAGCAGTACTTC
TRBV12-5	-	TRBJ2-7	-	CASGLLHEQYF	TGTGCTAGTGGTTTGCTCCACGAGCAGTACTTC